The 8 T cell receptor beta chains presented below share a single source sample, sequenced in a study of cytomegalovirus exposure and HLA in healthy donors. Amplification used 60 Vbeta primers and 13 Jbeta primers. The assay was immunoSEQ multiplex PCR, and TCRdb's table has in-frame clones only and misses some. This table holds about 200,000 clones, about 80% found once. Sequencing input: PBMCs. The receptors here all came from a woman in her twenties or thirties in good health and CMV-seronegative.

The chain recombines TRBV13 with TRBJ2-2; TRBD2 aligns across 10 bases. In germline, CDR1 is PRHDT, CDR2 FYEKMQ (reference sequence). This CDR3 contains 15 residues. V lost 5 bases and J lost 6; bases outside the gene matches: 6. CDR3 bases: TGTGCCAGCAGCCAAGGGACTAGCGTGTCCGGGGAGCTGTTTTTT. Protein: CASSQGTSVSGELFF. The whole variable domain, filled in from reference TRBV13 and TRBJ2-2, reads AAGVIQSPRHLIKEKRETATLKCYPIPRHDTVYWYQQGPGQDPQFLISFYEKMQSDKGSIPDRFSAQQFSDYHSELNMSSLELGDSALYFCASSQGTSVSGELFFGEGSRLTVL.

This sequence joins TRBV29-1 and TRBJ1-4; no firm D call. Deletions cut 2 bases from V and 8 bases from J, with 12 bases between. Germline V gene lookup returns CDR1 SQVTM and CDR2 ANQGSEA. The CDR3 spans 13 residues. As DNA, the CDR3 is TGCAGCGTTGAACTGGGCAGTAGGGAAAAACTGTTTTTT. Translating gives CSVELGSREKLFF.

The chain is built from TRBV9 and TRBJ2-7; D gene uncertain. Trimming shortened V by 4 bases and J by 1 base, and 15 bases separated the two germline ends. Germline V gene data show CDR1 as SGDLS and CDR2 as YYNGEE. CDR3 length equals 15 residues. The CDR3 reads CASSQAASESYEQYF. The CDR3, as DNA: TGTGCCAGCAGCCAAGCAGCGAGCGAATCCTACGAGCAGTACTTC. Filled out from reference TRBV9 and TRBJ2-7, the complete variable domain reads DSGVTQTPKHLITATGQRVTLRCSPRSGDLSVYWYQQSLDQGLQFLIQYYNGEERAKGNILERFSAQQFPDLHSELNLSSLELGDSALYFCASSQAASESYEQYFGPGTRLTVT.

This chain links TRBV19 with TRBJ1-1, with D hard to call. CDR3 length equals 12 residues. The V and J ends lost 4 bases and 5 bases respectively, with 8 bases between them. Germline assignment: CDR1 LNHDA and CDR2 SQIVND (reference sequence). The CDR3 DNA reads TGTGCCAGTAGTACCCGGTGGACTGAAGCTTTCTTT. Translated, it gives CASSTRWTEAFF. The full variable domain, rest sourced from reference TRBV19 and TRBJ1-1, is DGGITQSPKYLFRKEGQNVTLSCEQNLNHDAMYWYRQDPGQGLRLIYYSQIVNDFQKGDIAEGYSVSREKKESFPLTVTSAQKNPTAFYLCASSTRWTEAFFGQGTRLTVV.

V usage is TRBV7-9 and J usage is TRBJ1-3, with TRBD1 matching 9 bases. Germline V CDR1 and CDR2: SEHNR, FQNEAQ (reference sequence). This CDR3 region has 16 residues. Unmatched junction bases numbered 7, after V lost 6 bases and J lost 1 base. Written as DNA, the CDR3 is TGTGCCAGCAGTTCCGACAGGGGGTTTTCTGGAAACACCATATATTTT. It specifies CASSSDRGFSGNTIYF. Together with reference TRBV7-9 and TRBJ1-3, the CDR3 gives the full variable domain: DTGVSQNPRHKITKRGQNVTFRCDPISEHNRLYWYRQTLGQGPEFLTYFQNEAQLEKSRLLSDRFSAERPKGSFSTLEIQRTEQGDSAMYLCASSSDRGFSGNTIYFGEGSWLTVV.

The chain is built from TRBV5-1 and TRBJ2-2; 8 bases agree with TRBD2. Germline-derived CDR1 and CDR2 are SGHRS and YFSETQ. This CDR3 region has 15 residues. V was pared by 4 bases and J by 4 bases, with 6 bases of the junction left unmatched. CDR3 nucleotides: TGCGCCAGCAGCGGCCCGGGGGGGTTCACCGGGGAGCTGTTTTTT. Residues: CASSGPGGFTGELFF.

The chain has TRBV9 and TRBJ1-2; a weak D match, TRBD1 (5 bases). The CDR3 is 14 residues long. V shed 0 bases and J shed 4 bases, with 10 bases lying between them. Germline V gene sequence: CDR1 SGDLS, CDR2 YYNGEE. This chain's CDR3 is CASSVDGQGYGYTF. The CDR3, as DNA: TGTGCCAGCAGCGTAGATGGGCAGGGCTATGGCTACACCTTC.

V usage is TRBV10-3 and J usage is TRBJ1-1; D possibly corresponds to TRBD1 (6 bases). V gave up 10 bases and J gave up 5 bases, with 14 bases separating them. Germline V gene data show CDR1 as ENHRY and CDR2 as SYGVKD. The CDR3 sequence is 12 residues long. CDR3 loop: CATSYRETEAFF. The CDR3 region has the DNA TGTGCCACCTCATACAGGGAAACTGAAGCTTTCTTT.